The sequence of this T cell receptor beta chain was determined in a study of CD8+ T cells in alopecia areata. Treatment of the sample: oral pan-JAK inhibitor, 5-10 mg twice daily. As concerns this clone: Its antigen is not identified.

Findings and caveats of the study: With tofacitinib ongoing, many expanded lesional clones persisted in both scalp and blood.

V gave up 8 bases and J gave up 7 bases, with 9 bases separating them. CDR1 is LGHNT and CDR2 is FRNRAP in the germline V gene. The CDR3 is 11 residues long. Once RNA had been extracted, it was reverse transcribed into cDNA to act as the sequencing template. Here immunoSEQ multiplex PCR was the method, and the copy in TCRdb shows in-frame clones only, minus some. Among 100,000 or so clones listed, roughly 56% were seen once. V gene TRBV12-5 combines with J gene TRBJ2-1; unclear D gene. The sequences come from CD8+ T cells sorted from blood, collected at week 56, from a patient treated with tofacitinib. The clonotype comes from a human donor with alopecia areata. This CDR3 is CASWIGNEQFF. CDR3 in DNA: TGTGCTAGTTGGATCGGAAATGAGCAGTTCTTC.